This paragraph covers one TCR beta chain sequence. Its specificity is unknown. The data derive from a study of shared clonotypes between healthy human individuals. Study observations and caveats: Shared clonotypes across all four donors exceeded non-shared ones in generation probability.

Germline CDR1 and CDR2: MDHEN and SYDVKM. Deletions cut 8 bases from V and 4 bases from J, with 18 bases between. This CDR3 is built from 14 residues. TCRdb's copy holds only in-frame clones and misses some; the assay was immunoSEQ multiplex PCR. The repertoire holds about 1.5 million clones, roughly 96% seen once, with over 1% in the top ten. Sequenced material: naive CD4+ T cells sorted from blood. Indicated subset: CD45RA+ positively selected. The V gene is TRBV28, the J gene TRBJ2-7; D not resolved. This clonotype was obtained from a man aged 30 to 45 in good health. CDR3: CASGPGRGSYEQYF. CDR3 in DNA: TGTGCCAGCGGTCCGGGTCGAGGATCGTACGAGCAGTACTTC. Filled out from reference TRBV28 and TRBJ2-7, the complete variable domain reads DVKVTQSSRYLVKRTGEKVFLECVQDMDHENMFWYRQDPGLGLRLIYFSYDVKMKEKGDIPEGYSVSREKKERFSLILESASTNQTSMYLCASGPGRGSYEQYFGPGTRLTVT.